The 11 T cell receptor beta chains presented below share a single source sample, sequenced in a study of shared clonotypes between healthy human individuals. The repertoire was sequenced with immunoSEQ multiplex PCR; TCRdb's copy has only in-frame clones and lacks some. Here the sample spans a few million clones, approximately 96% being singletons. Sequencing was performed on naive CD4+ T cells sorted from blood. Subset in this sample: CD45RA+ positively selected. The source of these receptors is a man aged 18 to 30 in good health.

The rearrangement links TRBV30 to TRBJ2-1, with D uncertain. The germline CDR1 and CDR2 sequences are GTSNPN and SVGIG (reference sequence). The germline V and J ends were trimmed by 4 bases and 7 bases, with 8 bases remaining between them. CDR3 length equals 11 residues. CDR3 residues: CAWNLENEQFF. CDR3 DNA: TGTGCCTGGAATCTTGAAAATGAGCAGTTCTTC. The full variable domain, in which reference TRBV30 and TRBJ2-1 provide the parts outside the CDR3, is SQTIHQWPATLVQPVGSPLSLECTVEGTSNPNLYWYRQAAGRGLQLLFYSVGIGQISSEVPQNLSASRPQDRQFILSSKKLLLSDSGFYLCAWNLENEQFFGPGTRLTVL.

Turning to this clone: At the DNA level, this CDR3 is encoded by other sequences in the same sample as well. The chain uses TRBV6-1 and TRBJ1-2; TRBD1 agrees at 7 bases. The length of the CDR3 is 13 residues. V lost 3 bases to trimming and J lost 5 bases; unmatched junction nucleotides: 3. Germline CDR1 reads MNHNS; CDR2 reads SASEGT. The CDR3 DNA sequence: TGTGCCAGCAGTGAGAGGGGGCCGTATGGCTACACCTTC. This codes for CASSERGPYGYTF.

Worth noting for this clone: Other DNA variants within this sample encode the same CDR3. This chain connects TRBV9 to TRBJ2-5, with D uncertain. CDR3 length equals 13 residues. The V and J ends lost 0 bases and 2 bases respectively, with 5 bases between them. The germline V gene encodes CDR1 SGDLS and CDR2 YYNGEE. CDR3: CASSVALQETQYF. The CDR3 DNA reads TGTGCCAGCAGCGTAGCACTACAAGAGACCCAGTACTTC.

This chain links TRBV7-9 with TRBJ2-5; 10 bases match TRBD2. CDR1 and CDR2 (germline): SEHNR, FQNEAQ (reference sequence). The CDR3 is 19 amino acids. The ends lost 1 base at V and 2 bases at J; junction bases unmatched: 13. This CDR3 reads CASSLVLTSGISSQETQYF. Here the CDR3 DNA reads TGTGCCAGCAGCTTAGTTCTTACTAGCGGGATTAGTTCACAAGAGACCCAGTACTTC. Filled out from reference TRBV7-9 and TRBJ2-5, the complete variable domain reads DTGVSQNPRHKITKRGQNVTFRCDPISEHNRLYWYRQTLGQGPEFLTYFQNEAQLEKSRLLSDRFSAERPKGSFSTLEIQRTEQGDSAMYLCASSLVLTSGISSQETQYFGPGTRLLVL.

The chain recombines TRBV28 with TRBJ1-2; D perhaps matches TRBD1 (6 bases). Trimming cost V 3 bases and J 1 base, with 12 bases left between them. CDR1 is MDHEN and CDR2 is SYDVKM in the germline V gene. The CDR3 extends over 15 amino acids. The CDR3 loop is CASSLTGDLNYGYTF. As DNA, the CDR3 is TGTGCCAGCAGTTTGACAGGCGATCTTAACTATGGCTACACCTTC.

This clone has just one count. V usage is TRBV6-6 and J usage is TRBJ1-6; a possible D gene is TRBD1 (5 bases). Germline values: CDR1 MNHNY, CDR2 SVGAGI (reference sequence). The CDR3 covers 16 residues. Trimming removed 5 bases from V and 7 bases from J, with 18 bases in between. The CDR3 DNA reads TGTGCCAGCAGTCAACAAGGGGCCCCTCTGAATTCACCCCTCCACTTT. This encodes CASSQQGAPLNSPLHF.

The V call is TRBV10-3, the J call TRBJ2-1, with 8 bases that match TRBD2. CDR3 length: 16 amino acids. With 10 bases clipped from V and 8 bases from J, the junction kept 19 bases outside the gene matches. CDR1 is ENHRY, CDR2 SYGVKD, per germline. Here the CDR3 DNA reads TGTGCCAGCAGAGCCGGGGGAGCGGGAGAATTGGATGAGCAGTTCTTC. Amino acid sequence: CASRAGGAGELDEQFF.

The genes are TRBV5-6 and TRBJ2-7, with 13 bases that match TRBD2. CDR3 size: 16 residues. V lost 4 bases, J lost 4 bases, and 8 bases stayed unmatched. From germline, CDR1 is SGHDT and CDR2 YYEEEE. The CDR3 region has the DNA TGTGCCAGCAGCCAACTAGCGGGAGGGCCCCGGTACGAGCAGTACTTC. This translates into CASSQLAGGPRYEQYF.

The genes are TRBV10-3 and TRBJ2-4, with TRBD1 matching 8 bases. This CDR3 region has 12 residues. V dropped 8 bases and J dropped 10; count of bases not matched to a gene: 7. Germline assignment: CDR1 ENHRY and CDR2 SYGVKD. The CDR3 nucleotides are TGTGCCATCGGGGCAGGGGGCGAGATTCAGTACTTC. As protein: CAIGAGGEIQYF.

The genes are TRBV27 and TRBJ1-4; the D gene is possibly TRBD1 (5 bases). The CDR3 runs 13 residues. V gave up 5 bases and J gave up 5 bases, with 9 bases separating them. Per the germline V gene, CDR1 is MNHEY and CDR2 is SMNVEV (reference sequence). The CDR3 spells CASSRWGNEKLFF. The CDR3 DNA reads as TGTGCCAGCAGTCGATGGGGGAATGAAAAACTGTTTTTT.

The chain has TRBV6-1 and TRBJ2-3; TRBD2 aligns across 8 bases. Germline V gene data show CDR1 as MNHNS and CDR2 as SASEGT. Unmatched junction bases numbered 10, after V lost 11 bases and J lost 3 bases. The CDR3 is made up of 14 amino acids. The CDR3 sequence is CACRLGGATDTQYF. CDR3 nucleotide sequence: TGTGCCTGCCGCCTCGGGGGGGCGACAGATACGCAGTATTTT.